This section outlines one TCR beta chain sequence together with its context. Its cognate antigen is unknown. This CDR3 has 13 residues. Trimming took 8 bases from V and 4 from J, leaving 9 bases between them. Germline V gene data show CDR1 as SGHTA and CDR2 as FQGNSA. The data originate from a study of Ad26.COV2.S vaccination and SARS-CoV-2 variants. Across the whole study: Participants got Ad26.COV2.S intramuscularly, once or twice 56 days apart. General study findings and limits: People who got the vaccine or the placebo had similar non-spike TCR breadth. Compared with placebo recipients, vaccine recipients had higher spike-specific TCR breadth.

The repertoire was sequenced with immunoSEQ multiplex PCR; TCRdb's copy has only in-frame clones and lacks some. The sample lists some 320,000 clones, just over 85% occurring once. Treatment described: around 19 received Ad26.COV2.S at low or high dose, single or two shots; roughly five received placebo; per-sample allocation not given. Following the first vaccine or placebo injection, samples were taken on day 63. A Boston adult aged 18-55 years was the donor. The clonotype was recovered from a person aged 18-60 years who received the Ad26.COV2.S COVID-19 vaccine or a placebo. Source: peripheral blood, taken in a trial of Ad26.COV2.S vaccine versus placebo. The chain employs TRBV7-2 and TRBJ1-6; D not certain. The CDR3 nucleotides read TGTGCCAGCGGGAGGCTGTATAATTCACCCCTCCACTTT. This gives the protein CASGRLYNSPLHF.